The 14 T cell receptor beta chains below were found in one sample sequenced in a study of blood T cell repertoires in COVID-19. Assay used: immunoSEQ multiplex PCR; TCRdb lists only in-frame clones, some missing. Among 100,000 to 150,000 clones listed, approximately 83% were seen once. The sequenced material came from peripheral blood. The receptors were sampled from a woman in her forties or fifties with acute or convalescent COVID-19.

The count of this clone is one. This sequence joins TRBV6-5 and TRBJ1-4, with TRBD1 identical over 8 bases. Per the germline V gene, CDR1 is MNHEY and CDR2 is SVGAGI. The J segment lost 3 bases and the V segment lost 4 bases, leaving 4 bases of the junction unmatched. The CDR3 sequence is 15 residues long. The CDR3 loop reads CASSSRTGSNEKLFF. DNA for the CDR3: TGTGCCAGCAGTTCCAGGACAGGGTCTAATGAAAAACTGTTTTTT.

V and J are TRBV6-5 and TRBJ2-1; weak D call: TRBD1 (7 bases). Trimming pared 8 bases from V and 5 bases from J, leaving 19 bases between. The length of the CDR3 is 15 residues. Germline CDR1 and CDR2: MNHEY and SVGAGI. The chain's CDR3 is CASVAGGQINNEQFF. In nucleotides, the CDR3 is TGTGCCAGCGTGGCCGGGGGACAGATCAACAATGAGCAGTTCTTC.

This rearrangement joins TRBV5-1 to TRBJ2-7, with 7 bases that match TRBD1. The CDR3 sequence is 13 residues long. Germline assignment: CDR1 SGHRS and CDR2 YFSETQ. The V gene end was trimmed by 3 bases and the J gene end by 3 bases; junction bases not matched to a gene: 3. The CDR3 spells CASSWDSDYEQYF. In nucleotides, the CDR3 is TGCGCCAGCAGCTGGGACAGCGACTACGAGCAGTACTTC.

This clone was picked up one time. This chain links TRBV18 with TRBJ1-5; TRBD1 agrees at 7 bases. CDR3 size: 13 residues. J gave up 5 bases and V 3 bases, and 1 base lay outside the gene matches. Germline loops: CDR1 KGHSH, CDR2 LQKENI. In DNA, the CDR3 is TGTGCCAGCTCACCGGGACAGTATCAGCCCCAGCATTTT. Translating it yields CASSPGQYQPQHF. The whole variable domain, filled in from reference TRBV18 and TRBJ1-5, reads NAGVMQNPRHLVRRRGQEARLRCSPMKGHSHVYWYRQLPEEGLKFMVYLQKENIIDESGMPKERFSAEFPKEGPSILRIQQVVRGDSAAYFCASSPGQYQPQHFGDGTRLSIL.

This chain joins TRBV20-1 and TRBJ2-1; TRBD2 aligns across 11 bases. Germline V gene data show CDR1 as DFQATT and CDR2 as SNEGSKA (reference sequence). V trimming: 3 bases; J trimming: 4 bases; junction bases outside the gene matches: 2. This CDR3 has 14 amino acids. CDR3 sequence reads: CSASLAGGYNEQFF. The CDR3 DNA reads TGCAGTGCTAGTCTAGCGGGGGGTTACAATGAGCAGTTCTTC.

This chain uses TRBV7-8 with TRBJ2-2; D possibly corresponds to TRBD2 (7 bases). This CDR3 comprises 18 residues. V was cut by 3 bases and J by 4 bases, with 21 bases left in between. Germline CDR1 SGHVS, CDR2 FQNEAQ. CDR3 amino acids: CASSFFGVTGGGTGELFF. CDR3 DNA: TGTGCCAGCAGCTTTTTCGGTGTGACGGGGGGCGGCACCGGGGAGCTGTTTTTT.

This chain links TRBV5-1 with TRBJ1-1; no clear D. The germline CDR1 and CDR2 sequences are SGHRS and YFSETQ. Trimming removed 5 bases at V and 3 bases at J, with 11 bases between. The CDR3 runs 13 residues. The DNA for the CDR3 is TGCGCCAGCAGACTCTCACGGGACACTGAAGCTTTCTTT. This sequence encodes CASRLSRDTEAFF.

The chain's CDR3 is CASSLGRGQDGYTF. For the CDR3, the DNA is TGCGCCAGCAGCTTGGGCAGGGGGCAGGATGGCTACACCTTC. The J gene is TRBJ1-2, the V gene TRBV5-1, with TRBD1 identical over 8 bases. The trim removed 0 bases at V and 6 bases at J, leaving 4 bases unmatched. The CDR3 extends over 14 amino acids. Germline V CDR1 and CDR2: SGHRS, YFSETQ.

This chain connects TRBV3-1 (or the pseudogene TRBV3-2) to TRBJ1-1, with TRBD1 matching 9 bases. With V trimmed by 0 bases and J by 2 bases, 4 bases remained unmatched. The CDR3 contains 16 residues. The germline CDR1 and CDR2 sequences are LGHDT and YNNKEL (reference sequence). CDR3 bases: TGTGCCAGCAGCCAAGAATGGGACAGGGCCAACACTGAAGCTTTCTTT. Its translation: CASSQEWDRANTEAFF.

CDR3 region: CASSSSGLNTGELFF. The CDR3 coding sequence is TGTGCCAGCAGTTCCTCGGGACTCAACACCGGGGAGCTGTTTTTT. The chain links TRBV25-1 to TRBJ2-2; D is perhaps TRBD2 (6 bases). CDR3 size: 15 residues. V lost 5 bases and J 2 bases, leaving 12 bases between the germline ends. Per germline, CDR1 MGHDK and CDR2 SYGVNS.

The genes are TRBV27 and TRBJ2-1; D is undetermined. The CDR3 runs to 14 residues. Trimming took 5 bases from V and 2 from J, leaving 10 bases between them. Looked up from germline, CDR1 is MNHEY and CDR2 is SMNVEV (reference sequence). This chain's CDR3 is CASSESTTYNEQFF. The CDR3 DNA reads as TGTGCCAGCAGTGAAAGTACTACCTACAATGAGCAGTTCTTC.

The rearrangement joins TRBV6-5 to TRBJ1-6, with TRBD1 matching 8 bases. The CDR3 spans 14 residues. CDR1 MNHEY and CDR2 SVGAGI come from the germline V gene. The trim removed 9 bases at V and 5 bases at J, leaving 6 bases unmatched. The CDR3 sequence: CASSNRGNNSPLHF. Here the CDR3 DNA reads TGTGCCAGTTCGAACAGGGGGAATAATTCACCCCTCCACTTT.

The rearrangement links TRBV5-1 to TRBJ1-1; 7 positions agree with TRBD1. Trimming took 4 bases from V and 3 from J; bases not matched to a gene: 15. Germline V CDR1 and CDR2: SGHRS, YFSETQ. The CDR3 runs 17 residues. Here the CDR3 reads CASSPEPGSTGDTEAFF. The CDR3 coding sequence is TGCGCCAGCAGCCCGGAGCCCGGTAGTACAGGGGACACTGAAGCTTTCTTT.

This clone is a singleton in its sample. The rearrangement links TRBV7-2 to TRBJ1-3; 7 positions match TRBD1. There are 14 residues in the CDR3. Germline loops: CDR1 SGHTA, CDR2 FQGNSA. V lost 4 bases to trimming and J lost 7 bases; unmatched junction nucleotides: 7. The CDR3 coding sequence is TGTGCCAGCAGCTATGGGACAGCGCGGAACACCATATATTTT. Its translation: CASSYGTARNTIYF.